One sample yielded the 12 T cell receptor beta chains listed below, sequenced in a study of beta chain features in type 1 diabetes. Every bit of the isolated RNA underwent reverse transcription, so sequencing read expressed TCRB transcripts. TCRdb's copy holds only in-frame clones and misses some; the assay was immunoSEQ multiplex PCR. Of about 140,000 clones detected, less than 8.5% appear once; the ten largest clones hold around 1.5%. Source material: central memory CD4+ T cells from blood. The origin of the receptors is a woman aged 25 to 39 in good health.

This clone was seen a few times. The J gene is TRBJ2-3, the V gene TRBV5-5; a weak D match, TRBD2 (5 bases). CDR1 and CDR2 from the germline V gene are SGHKS and YYEKEE (reference sequence). V dropped 4 bases and J dropped 0 bases, with 15 bases sitting between them. This CDR3 contains 16 residues. CDR3: CASSLQLVSSTDTQYF. The CDR3 region has the DNA TGTGCCAGCAGCCTTCAACTAGTCTCCAGCACAGATACGCAGTATTTT.

V is TRBV7-2 and J is TRBJ2-3, with 9 bases matching TRBD2. V shed 1 base and J 8 bases; nucleotides not matched to a gene: 7. The CDR3 contains 15 residues. Germline values: CDR1 SGHTA, CDR2 FQGNSA. In DNA form, the CDR3 reads TGTGCCAGCAGCTTAGATTTAGCGGGAGCTACTACGCAGTATTTT. Its translation: CASSLDLAGATTQYF.

The gene calls are TRBV9 and TRBJ2-3, with a tentative D call TRBD1 (5 bases). The CDR3 runs to 13 residues. V was cut by 3 bases and J by 3 bases, with 8 bases left in between. Germline-derived CDR1 and CDR2 are SGDLS and YYNGEE. The CDR3 region has the DNA TGTGCCAGCAGCGGGAGACAGACAGATACGCAGTATTTT. It specifies CASSGRQTDTQYF.

A few counts support this clone. V gene TRBV4-1 combines with J gene TRBJ2-1, with 8 bases fitting TRBD1. This CDR3 contains 12 residues. The germline CDR1 and CDR2 sequences are MGHRA and YSYEKL. V lost 4 bases and J lost 15; bases outside the gene matches: 8. CDR3 DNA: TGCGCCAGCAGCCTGGGACAGGTGGGTCCGTTCTTC. This encodes CASSLGQVGPFF.

In its sample, this clone was seen a few times. The chain employs TRBV2 and TRBJ1-5; tentative D call: TRBD1 (6 bases). Per the germline V gene, CDR1 is SNHLY and CDR2 is FYNNEI. This CDR3 region has 14 residues. V lost 6 bases and J lost 3, with 12 bases in between. The DNA for the CDR3 is TGTGCCAGCAGCCGGGGACAAAACAATCAGCCCCAGCATTTT. The encoded protein is CASSRGQNNQPQHF.

There are many counts of this clone. The chain is built from TRBV29-1 and TRBJ2-7; 8 bases align to TRBD1. This CDR3 is built from 13 residues. Germline V gene data show CDR1 as SQVTM and CDR2 as ANQGSEA. V lost 4 bases to trimming and J lost 2 bases; unmatched junction nucleotides: 4. The CDR3 nucleotides are TGCAGCGTTGTATCAGGGGGCCCCTACGAGCAGTACTTC. Its protein is CSVVSGGPYEQYF.

A few counts support this clone. The rearrangement uses TRBV20-1 and TRBJ2-5; D is undetermined. V was pared by 6 bases and J by 5 bases, with 10 bases between. The germline V gene has CDR1 DFQATT and CDR2 SNEGSKA (reference sequence). The CDR3 is made up of 11 amino acids. The CDR3 sequence is CSAYIGETQYF. In DNA, the CDR3 is TGCAGTGCATATATCGGGGAGACCCAGTACTTC.

This clone appeared a few times. The chain couples TRBV4-2 to TRBJ2-1; 8 bases fit TRBD2. In germline, CDR1 is LGHNA, CDR2 YNFKEQ. The junction had 6 bases not matched to a gene; V was cut back by 2 bases and J by 6 bases. This CDR3 has 15 residues. CDR3 sequence: CASSQIREGPNEQFF. CDR3 DNA: TGTGCCAGCAGCCAAATTCGGGAGGGCCCCAATGAGCAGTTCTTC.

This clone appeared a few times. The gene calls are TRBV7-2 and TRBJ2-2; a weak D match, TRBD1 (6 bases). This CDR3 contains 15 residues. Per germline, CDR1 SGHTA and CDR2 FQGNSA. V was shortened by 5 bases and J by 2 bases, with 12 bases between the two germline ends. The CDR3 protein is CASSPTGHNTGELFF. The CDR3 nucleotides read TGTGCCAGCAGCCCTACGGGACACAACACCGGGGAGCTGTTTTTT.

This clone was observed a handful of times. Other nucleotide sequences in the sample specify the same CDR3. The chain recombines TRBV7-2 with TRBJ2-1; the match to TRBD2 covers 8 bases. The CDR3 extends over 15 amino acids. J was trimmed by 4 bases and V by 5 bases; bases with no gene match: 7. Germline loops: CDR1 SGHTA, CDR2 FQGNSA. The CDR3 bases are TGTGCCAGCAGCCCCGTAGCGGGGTATTACAATGAGCAGTTCTTC. Translation gives CASSPVAGYYNEQFF.

The genes are TRBV25-1 and TRBJ2-1; 7 bases are shared with TRBD1. Trimming removed 8 bases from V and 7 bases from J; junction bases left unmatched: 17. CDR1 is MGHDK and CDR2 is SYGVNS in the germline V gene. This CDR3 is 16 amino acids long. The CDR3 region is CASARRDSRAGNEQFF. The CDR3 nucleotides read TGTGCCAGCGCACGACGGGACAGCCGGGCTGGAAATGAGCAGTTCTTC.

This clone came up a few times. The junction shows a germline mismatch at one end, possibly a read error. V and J are TRBV7-7 and TRBJ2-3, with TRBD1 as a possible D gene (6 bases). The germline V gene encodes CDR1 SSHAT and CDR2 FNYEAQ (reference sequence). There are 15 residues in the CDR3. This chain's CDR3 is CASSQGSGSGDTQYF. In DNA, the CDR3 is TGTGCTAGCAGCCAGGGGAGCGGCTCGGGAGATACGCAGTATTTT.